One sample yielded the 19 T cell receptor beta chains listed below, sequenced in a study of tissue T cells after allogeneic stem cell transplantation (dated by TCRdb to 2021 to 2024). The time point label on this specimen signifies: mouse harvest day 7 after allogeneic transplant. Mouse grafts consisting of 10^7 T-cell-depleted bone marrow cells combined with 10^6 splenic CD5+ T cells were administered by tail vein injection. Libraries were made using the immunoSEQ multiplex PCR assay. The source is immuneACCESS, and TCRdb retained only in-frame sequences with V and J called. Part of the clones is not carried over; for the studies checked, unresolved V genes explain less than half of this, and the remainder is unexplained. Recorded for this sample are several thousand clones; over 40% of them occurred a single time. Of the sample, about 7.7% is held by the ten largest clones. The sample consisted of gut tissue. The receptors were sampled from a female BALB/c mouse given C57BL/6 T cells with graft-versus-host disease after an allogeneic hematopoietic cell transplant.

This clone has only a few counts. Here the gene names and germline are mouse. The read ends 1 residue early relative to the CDR3; the germline J gene fills the gap. The rearrangement joins TRBV13-2 to TRBJ1-1; D call uncertain. Per germline, CDR1 NNHNN and CDR2 SYGAGS (reference sequence). V was cut by 2 bases and J by 10 bases, with 6 bases left in between. The CDR3 contains 10 residues. The CDR3 protein is CASGEEGVFF. CDR3 DNA, as far as it was read: TGTGCCAGCGGTGAGGAGGGAGTCTTC.

For this clone: Germline and genes here are mouse. The CDR3 goes on 1 residue after the read ends, and that part is filled in from the germline J gene. The chain carries TRBV13-3 and TRBJ1-6; no definite D call. TRBJ1-6 is filed as an ORF, its function uncertain. Germline V gene sequence: CDR1 NNHDY, CDR2 SYVADS. Trimming cost V 1 base and J 0 bases, with 2 bases left between them. The CDR3 extends over 14 amino acids. The DNA read from the CDR3 is TGTGCCAGCAGTGATCATTCCTATAATTCGCCCCTCTAC. Protein sequence: CASSDHSYNSPLY. The complete CDR3 protein is CASSDHSYNSPLYF.

A note on this clone: The genes are named according to mouse. The read finishes 1 residue shy of the CDR3 end, and the germline J gene is used to complete it. J is TRBJ1-2 and V is TRBV20, with D maybe TRBD1 (5 bases). V was pared by 2 bases and J by 3 bases, with 7 bases between. In germline, CDR1 is GFQATS, CDR2 STVNSAI. The CDR3 is 12 amino acids. The CDR3 is CGARSGYSDYTF. CDR3 DNA (partial): TGTGGTGCTAGGTCAGGGTACTCCGACTACACC.

On this clone: Gene and germline names: mouse. The observed sequence ends 1 residue before the CDR3 terminus, with the missing tail filled in from the germline J gene. The V gene is TRBV14, the J gene TRBJ2-4; possible D gene TRBD2, 6 bases. CDR3 length: 13 residues. Germline CDR1 SGHDT, CDR2 FRDEAV. V gave up 3 bases and J gave up 2 bases, with 7 bases separating them. The part of the CDR3 DNA that was read is TGTGCCAGCAGTTGGGACTTTCAAAACACCTTGTAC. Its translation: CASSWDFQNTLY. The CDR3 as a whole reads CASSWDFQNTLYF. Based on the CDR3 plus reference TRBV14 and TRBJ2-4, the full variable domain is EAGVTQSPRYAVLQEGQAVSFWCDPISGHDTLYWYQQPRDQGPQLLVYFRDEAVIDNSQLPSDRFSAVRPKGTNSTLKIQSAKQGDTATYLCASSWDFQNTLYFGAGTRLSVL.

Notes on this clone: Gene labels here are mouse ones. The read stops 1 residue short of the end of the CDR3; the missing end is completed from the germline J gene. V usage is TRBV12-1 and J usage is TRBJ2-5, with TRBD1 matching 9 bases. This CDR3 region has 13 residues. After removal of 2 bases from V and 6 bases from J, the junction contained 2 bases not matched to a gene. Germline V gene sequence: CDR1 SGHSN, CDR2 HYEKVE. The CDR3 spells CASSRQGGDTQYF. The part of the CDR3 DNA that was read is TGTGCCAGCTCTCGACAGGGGGGCGACACCCAGTAC.

A note on this clone: Genes here carry mouse names. From the germline J gene comes the end of the CDR3, since the read stops 1 residue before it. The V gene is TRBV13-2, the J gene TRBJ2-5, with 14 bases lining up with TRBD2. After removal of 1 base from V and 5 bases from J, the junction contained 6 bases not matched to a gene. Per the germline V gene, CDR1 is NNHNN and CDR2 is SYGAGS (reference sequence). This CDR3 has 17 amino acids. The covered CDR3 bases are TGTGCCAGCGGTGATCCGGGACTGGGGGGGCAGGGAGACACCCAGTAC. Amino acid sequence: CASGDPGLGGQGDTQY. The full CDR3 sequence reads CASGDPGLGGQGDTQYF.

This clone was picked up a small number of times. Genes here carry mouse names. The covered CDR3 bases are TGCACCTGCAGTGCTAGGGGTGACACAGAAGTCTTC. Its translation: CTCSARGDTEVF. The CDR3, in full, reads CTCSARGDTEVFF. The gene calls are TRBV1 and TRBJ1-1; D may be TRBD1 (5 bases). The read stops 1 residue short of the end of the CDR3; the missing end is completed from the germline J gene. The CDR3 has 13 residues. Germline V lookup: CDR1 NSQYPW, CDR2 LRSPGD (reference sequence). Trimming took off 3 bases at V and 3 bases at J, with 8 bases between the two ends.

As regards this clone: The gene symbols are mouse symbols. The DNA ends 1 residue before the CDR3 does, and the rest of the CDR3 is filled in from the germline J gene. V usage is TRBV16 and J usage is TRBJ1-4; D is possibly TRBD1 (6 bases). The CDR3 consists of 15 residues. Per the germline V gene, CDR1 is SGHSA and CDR2 is FRNQAP. The ends were cut back, 1 base at V and 3 bases at J, with 9 bases in the middle. The sequenced CDR3 bases are TGTGCAAGCAGCTTAGTGGGGGCTGCCAACGAAAGATTATTT. It specifies CASSLVGAANERLF. The entire CDR3 is CASSLVGAANERLFF. The full variable domain, in which reference TRBV16 and TRBJ1-4 provide the parts outside the CDR3, is NAGVIQTPRHKVTGKGQEATLWCEPISGHSAVFWYRQTIVQGLEFLTYFRNQAPIDDSGMPKERFSAQMPNQSHSTLKIQSTQPQDSAVYLCASSLVGAANERLFFGHGTKLSVL.

Details on this clone: These gene names are mouse names. The read ends 1 residue before the CDR3 terminus; that terminus is restored from the germline J gene. The rearrangement joins TRBV13-3 to TRBJ1-3, with D unresolved. In germline, CDR1 is NNHDY, CDR2 SYVADS. This CDR3 has 14 amino acids. V was cut by 2 bases and J by 0 bases, with 6 bases left in between. Partial CDR3 DNA: TGTGCCAGCAGTGACAGATATTCTGGAAATACGCTCTAT. As protein: CASSDRYSGNTLY. The whole CDR3 sequence reads CASSDRYSGNTLYF. The full variable domain, completed using reference TRBV13-3 and TRBJ1-3, is EAAVTQSPRSKVAVTGGKVTLSCHQTNNHDYMYWYRQDTGHGLRLIHYSYVADSTEKGDIPDGYKASRPSQENFSLILELASLSQTAVYFCASSDRYSGNTLYFGEGSRLIVV.

As concerns this clone: Gene names and germline match the mouse. The read is 1 residue too short to cover the CDR3 end, so that end is filled in from the germline J gene. V usage is TRBV26 and J usage is TRBJ2-4, with 9 bases matching TRBD2. This CDR3 has 16 residues. In germline, CDR1 is KGHPV, CDR2 FQNQEV (reference sequence). The V segment lost 4 bases and the J segment 0 bases; nucleotides outside the gene matches: 5. CDR3 bases read: TGTGCCAGCAGTCCATTCGACTGGGGGAGTCAAAACACCTTGTAC. Translating gives CASSPFDWGSQNTLY. The whole CDR3 reads CASSPFDWGSQNTLYF.

On this clone: Gene names denote mouse genes. From the germline J gene comes the end of the CDR3, since the read stops 1 residue before it. The gene calls are TRBV3 and TRBJ2-1, with a weak D call TRBD2 (6 bases). V was clipped by 3 bases and J by 0 bases, with 6 bases between them. CDR1 is SNHLY and CDR2 is FYNGKV in the germline V gene (reference sequence). The length of the CDR3 is 14 residues. Partial CDR3 DNA: TGTGCCAGCAGCTTCTGGGGTAACTATGCTGAGCAGTTC. As protein: CASSFWGNYAEQF. The whole CDR3 region reads CASSFWGNYAEQFF. The full variable domain, its missing parts supplied by reference TRBV3 and TRBJ2-1, is GPKVLQIPSHQIIDMGQMVTLNCDPVSNHLYFYWYKQILGQQMEFLVNFYNGKVMEKSKLFKDQFSVERPDGSYFTLKIQPTALEDSAVYFCASSFWGNYAEQFFGPGTRLTVL.

In this sample, this clone turned up a few times. Gene labels here are mouse ones. Read data end 1 residue before the CDR3 end; the end is taken from the germline J gene. The chain links TRBV1 to TRBJ2-5; the D gene could be TRBD1 or TRBD2 (6 bases each). The CDR3 loop spans 14 amino acids. Per the germline V gene, CDR1 is NSQYPW and CDR2 is LRSPGD (reference sequence). V lost 3 bases to trimming and J lost 2 bases, with 9 bases between them. This chain's CDR3 is CTCSARGLQDTQYF. CDR3 DNA, as far as it was read: TGCACCTGCAGTGCCCGGGGGCTCCAAGACACCCAGTAC.

With respect to this clone: Gene names follow the mouse nomenclature. The read ends 1 residue before the CDR3 terminus; that terminus is restored from the germline J gene. The V gene is TRBV1, the J gene TRBJ2-7; TRBD2 aligns across 8 bases. Trimming at V came to 0 bases and at J to 6 bases, leaving 7 bases not matched to a gene. The CDR3 is 15 residues long. CDR1 is NSQYPW, CDR2 LRSPGD, per germline (reference sequence). The CDR3 protein is CTCSADHLGGFEQYF. Incomplete CDR3 DNA: TGCACCTGCAGTGCAGATCACCTGGGGGGATTTGAACAGTAC.

This clone was seen only a few times. Here the gene names and germline are mouse. The CDR3 end lies 1 residue beyond the end of the read and is filled in from the germline J gene. The V gene is TRBV1, the J gene TRBJ2-7; 8 nucleotides align to TRBD2. CDR3 length: 12 residues. CDR1 NSQYPW and CDR2 LRSPGD come from the germline V gene (reference sequence). Trimming at V came to 3 bases and at J to 5 bases, leaving 0 bases not matched to a gene. CDR3 sequence reads: CTCSAGGDEQYF. The CDR3 bases that were read are TGCACCTGCAGTGCTGGGGGGGATGAACAGTAC. The variable domain in full, completed from reference TRBV1 and TRBJ2-7, reads VTLLEQNPRWRLVPRGQAVNLRCILKNSQYPWMSWYQQDLQKQLQWLFTLRSPGDKEVKSLPGADYLATRVTDTELRLQVANMSQGRTLYCTCSAGGDEQYFGPGTRLTVL.

As for this clone: Gene names follow the mouse nomenclature. The missing CDR3 end, 1 residue past where the read stops, is filled in from the germline J gene. V gene TRBV26 combines with J gene TRBJ2-7; tentatively, D is TRBD1 (6 bases). Deletions cut 2 bases from V and 3 bases from J, with 8 bases between. Germline CDR1 KGHPV, CDR2 FQNQEV (reference sequence). The CDR3 runs to 13 residues. The CDR3 DNA, read in part, is TGTGCCAGCAGTCTGAACAGGGACTATGAACAGTAC. Translating gives CASSLNRDYEQY. The complete CDR3 protein is CASSLNRDYEQYF.

Concerning this clone itself: Mouse gene names apply. The read terminates 1 residue before the CDR3 end, so the remaining end is supplied by the germline J gene. The chain joins TRBV16 to TRBJ2-7; D ambiguous. With 2 bases removed from V and 3 bases from J, the gap between germline ends came to 11 bases. CDR1 and CDR2 from the germline V gene are SGHSA and FRNQAP. The CDR3 runs to 14 residues. Partial CDR3 DNA: TGTGCAAGCAGCTTATCCGGCCAGTTCTATGAACAGTAC. Residues: CASSLSGQFYEQY. The CDR3 as a whole reads CASSLSGQFYEQYF.

The sample holds one count of this clone. Any gene name here is a mouse gene name. From the germline J gene comes the end of the CDR3, since the read stops 1 residue before it. The chain carries TRBV29 and TRBJ2-2; the D gene is possibly TRBD1 (5 bases). Germline CDR1 is MSHET and CDR2 is SYDVDS. The V end was cut by 6 bases, the J end by 0 bases, with 8 bases between. This CDR3 region has 14 residues. The part of the CDR3 DNA that was read is TGTGCTAGCAGCGGACATGCAAACACCGGGCAGCTCTAC. Its protein is CASSGHANTGQLY. The whole CDR3 sequence reads CASSGHANTGQLYF.

Regarding this clone: Genes and germline come from the mouse. The read terminates 1 residue ahead of where the CDR3 ends, so the germline J gene completes it. The genes are TRBV26 and TRBJ1-1; 7 positions match TRBD1. Germline trimming cut 5 bases from V and 7 bases from J; bases unmatched to any gene: 1. Germline lookup yields CDR1 KGHPV and CDR2 FQNQEV (reference sequence). The CDR3 runs 11 residues. The CDR3 loop reads CASSWDREVFF. The DNA read from the CDR3 is TGTGCCAGCAGTTGGGACAGAGAAGTCTTC.

Remarks on this clone: Each gene name is a mouse one. The DNA ends 1 residue before the CDR3 does, and the rest of the CDR3 is filled in from the germline J gene. The V gene is TRBV12-1, the J gene TRBJ1-1, with TRBD1 identical over 7 bases. V gave up 0 bases and J gave up 4 bases; unmatched junction bases: 4. The length of the CDR3 is 14 residues. Germline V gene sequence: CDR1 SGHSN, CDR2 HYEKVE. The CDR3 reads CASSLTGAGTEVFF. The CDR3 bases that were read are TGTGCCAGCTCTCTCACAGGGGCGGGCACAGAAGTCTTC. The whole variable domain, remainder taken from reference TRBV12-1 and TRBJ1-1, is DSGVVQSPRHIIKEKGGRSVLTCIPISGHSNVVWYQQTLGKELKFLIQHYEKVERDKGFLPSRFSVQQFDDYHSEMNMSALELEDSAMYFCASSLTGAGTEVFFGKGTRLTVV.